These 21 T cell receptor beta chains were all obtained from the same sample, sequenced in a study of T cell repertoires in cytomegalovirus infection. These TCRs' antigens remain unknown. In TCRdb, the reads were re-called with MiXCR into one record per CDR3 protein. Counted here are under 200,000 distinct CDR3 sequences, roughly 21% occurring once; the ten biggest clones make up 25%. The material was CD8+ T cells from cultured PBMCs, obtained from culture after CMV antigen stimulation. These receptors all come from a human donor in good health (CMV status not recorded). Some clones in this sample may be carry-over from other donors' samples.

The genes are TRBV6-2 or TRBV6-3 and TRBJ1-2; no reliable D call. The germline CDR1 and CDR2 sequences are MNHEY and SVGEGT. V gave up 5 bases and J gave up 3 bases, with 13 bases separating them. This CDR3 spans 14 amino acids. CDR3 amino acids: CASSKSPGYYGYTF. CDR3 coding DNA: TGTGCCAGCAGTAAGTCACCGGGCTACTATGGCTACACCTTC.

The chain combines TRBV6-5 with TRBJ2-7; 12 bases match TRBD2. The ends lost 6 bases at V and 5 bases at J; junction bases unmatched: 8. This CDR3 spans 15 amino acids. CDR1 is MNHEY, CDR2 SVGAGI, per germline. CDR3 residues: CASSKSSGGADEQYF. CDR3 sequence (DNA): TGTGCCAGCAGCAAGTCTAGCGGGGGGGCCGACGAGCAGTACTTC.

The CDR3 loop is CASTPGGREETQYF. CDR3 in DNA: TGTGCCAGCACCCCCGGGGGGAGGGAAGAGACCCAGTACTTC. The rearrangement uses TRBV12-3 or TRBV12-4 and TRBJ2-5; 7 nucleotides align to TRBD2. The junction had 8 bases not matched to a gene; V was cut back by 7 bases and J by 3 bases. There are 14 residues in the CDR3.

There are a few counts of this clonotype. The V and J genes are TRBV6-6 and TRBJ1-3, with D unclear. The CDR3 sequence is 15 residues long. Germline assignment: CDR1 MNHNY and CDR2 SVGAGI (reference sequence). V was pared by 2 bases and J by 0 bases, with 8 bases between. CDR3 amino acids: CASSYTLPSGNTIYF. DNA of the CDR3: TGTGCCAGCAGTTACACCCTGCCCTCTGGAAACACCATATATTTT.

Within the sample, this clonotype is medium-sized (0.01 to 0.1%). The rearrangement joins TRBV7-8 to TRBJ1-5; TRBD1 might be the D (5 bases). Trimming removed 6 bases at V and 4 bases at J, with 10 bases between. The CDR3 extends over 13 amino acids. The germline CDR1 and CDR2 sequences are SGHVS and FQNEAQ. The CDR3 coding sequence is TGTGCCAGCAGACGACAGCATAATCAGCCCCAGCATTTT. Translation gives CASRRQHNQPQHF.

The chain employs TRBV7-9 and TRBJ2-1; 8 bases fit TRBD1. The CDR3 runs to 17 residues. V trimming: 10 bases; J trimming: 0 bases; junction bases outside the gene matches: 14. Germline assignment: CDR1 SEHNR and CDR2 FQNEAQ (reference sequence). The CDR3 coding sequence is TGTGCCAACAGTCGTCCGGGACAGGAGTACTCCTACAATGAGCAGTTCTTC. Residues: CANSRPGQEYSYNEQFF. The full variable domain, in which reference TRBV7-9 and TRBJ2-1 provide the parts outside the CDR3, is DTGVSQNPRHKITKRGQNVTFRCDPISEHNRLYWYRQTLGQGPEFLTYFQNEAQLEKSRLLSDRFSAERPKGSFSTLEIQRTEQGDSAMYLCANSRPGQEYSYNEQFFGPGTRLTVL.

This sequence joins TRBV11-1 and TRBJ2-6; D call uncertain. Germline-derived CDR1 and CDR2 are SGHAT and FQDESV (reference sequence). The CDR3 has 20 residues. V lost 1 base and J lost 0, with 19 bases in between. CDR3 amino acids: CASSLDGLADVNSGANVLTF. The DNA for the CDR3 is TGTGCCAGCAGCTTAGATGGTCTTGCCGATGTAAACTCTGGGGCCAACGTCCTGACTTTC.

CDR3 DNA sequence: TGTGCCAGCAGCTTCGCAGGGGATGATGGCTACACCTTC. Translated: CASSFAGDDGYTF. This chain uses TRBV7-6 with TRBJ1-2; TRBD1 might be the D (6 bases). Germline lookup yields CDR1 SGHVS and CDR2 FNYEAQ. V lost 3 bases and J 6 bases, leaving 11 bases between the germline ends. This CDR3 contains 13 residues. The full variable domain, rest sourced from reference TRBV7-6 and TRBJ1-2, is GAGVSQSPRYKVTKRGQDVALRCDPISGHVSLYWYRQALGQGPEFLTYFNYEAQQDKSGLPNDRFSAERPEGSISTLTIQRTEQRDSAMYRCASSFAGDDGYTFGSGTRLTVV.

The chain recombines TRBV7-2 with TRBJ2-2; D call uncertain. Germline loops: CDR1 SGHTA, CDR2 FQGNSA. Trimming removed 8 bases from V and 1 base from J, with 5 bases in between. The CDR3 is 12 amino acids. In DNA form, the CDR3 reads TGTGCCAGCTGGAGGAACACCGGGGAGCTGTTTTTT. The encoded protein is CASWRNTGELFF.

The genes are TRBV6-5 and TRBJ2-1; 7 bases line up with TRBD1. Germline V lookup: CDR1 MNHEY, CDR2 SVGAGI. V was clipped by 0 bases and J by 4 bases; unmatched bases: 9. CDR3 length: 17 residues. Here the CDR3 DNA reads TGTGCCAGCAGTTACTCGATCTCCGACAGGGATTACAATGAGCAGTTCTTC. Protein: CASSYSISDRDYNEQFF.

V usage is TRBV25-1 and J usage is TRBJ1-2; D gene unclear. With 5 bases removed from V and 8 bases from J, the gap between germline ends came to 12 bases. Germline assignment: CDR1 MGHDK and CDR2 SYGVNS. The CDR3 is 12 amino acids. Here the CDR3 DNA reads TGTGCCAGCAGTCGTGGACGGCAGGGCTACACCTTC. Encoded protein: CASSRGRQGYTF.

The CDR3 loop reads CASSLTSEGLYEQYF. The CDR3 nucleotides read TGTGCCAGCAGCCTGACTAGCGAGGGGCTCTACGAGCAGTACTTC. This chain joins TRBV7-9 and TRBJ2-7; 8 bases align to TRBD2. V gave up 5 bases and J gave up 3 bases; unmatched junction bases: 9. Germline V CDR1 and CDR2: SEHNR, FQNEAQ (reference sequence). This CDR3 is built from 15 residues.

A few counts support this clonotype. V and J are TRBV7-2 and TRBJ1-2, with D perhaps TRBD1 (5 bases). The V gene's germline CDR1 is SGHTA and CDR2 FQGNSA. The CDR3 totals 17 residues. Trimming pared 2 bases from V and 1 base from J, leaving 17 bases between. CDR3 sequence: CASSLNRLLGDNYGYTF. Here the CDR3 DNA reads TGTGCCAGCAGCTTAAACAGGCTACTGGGGGATAACTATGGCTACACCTTC.

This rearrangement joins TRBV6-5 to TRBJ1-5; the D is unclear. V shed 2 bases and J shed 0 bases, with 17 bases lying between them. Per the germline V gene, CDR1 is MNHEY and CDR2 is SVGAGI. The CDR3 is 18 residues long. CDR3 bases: TGTGCCAGCAGTTACCCAGGACCACCCCGCTATAGCAATCAGCCCCAGCATTTT. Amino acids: CASSYPGPPRYSNQPQHF.

CDR3 sequence reads: CASSREGEGYYEQYF. For the CDR3, the DNA is TGTGCCAGTTCCAGGGAGGGAGAGGGATACTACGAGCAGTACTTC. The genes are TRBV27 and TRBJ2-7; 7 bases line up with TRBD2. Trimming cost V 9 bases and J 3 bases; bases outside gene matches: 14. The CDR3 length is 15 residues. Germline assignment: CDR1 MNHEY and CDR2 SMNVEV (reference sequence).

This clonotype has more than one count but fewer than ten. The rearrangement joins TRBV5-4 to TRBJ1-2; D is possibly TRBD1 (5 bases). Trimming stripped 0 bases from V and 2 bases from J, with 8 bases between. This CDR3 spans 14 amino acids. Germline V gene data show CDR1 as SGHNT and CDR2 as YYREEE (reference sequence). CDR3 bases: TGTGCCAGCAGCTTGGGAGACAGAAACTATGGCTACACCTTC. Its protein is CASSLGDRNYGYTF.

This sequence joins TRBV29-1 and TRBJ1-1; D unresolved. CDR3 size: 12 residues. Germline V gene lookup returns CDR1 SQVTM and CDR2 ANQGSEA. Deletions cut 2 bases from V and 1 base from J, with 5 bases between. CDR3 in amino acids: CSVEQPNTEAFF. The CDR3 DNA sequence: TGCAGCGTTGAACAGCCGAACACTGAAGCTTTCTTT.

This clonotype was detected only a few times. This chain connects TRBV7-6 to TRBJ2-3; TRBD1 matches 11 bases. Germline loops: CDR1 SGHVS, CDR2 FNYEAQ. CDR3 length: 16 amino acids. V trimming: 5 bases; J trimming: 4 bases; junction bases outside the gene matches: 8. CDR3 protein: CASSGAGTGGPDTQYF. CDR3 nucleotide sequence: TGTGCCAGCAGCGGGGCCGGGACAGGGGGGCCAGATACGCAGTATTTT.

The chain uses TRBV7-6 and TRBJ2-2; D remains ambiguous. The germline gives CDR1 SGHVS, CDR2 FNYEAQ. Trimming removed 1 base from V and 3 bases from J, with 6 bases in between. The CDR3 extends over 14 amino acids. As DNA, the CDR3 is TGTGCCAGCAGCTTAGGCTGGGACACCGGGGAGCTGTTTTTT. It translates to CASSLGWDTGELFF.

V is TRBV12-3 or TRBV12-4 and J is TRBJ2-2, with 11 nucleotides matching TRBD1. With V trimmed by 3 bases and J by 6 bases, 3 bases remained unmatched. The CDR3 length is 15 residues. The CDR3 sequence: CASSFGQGAAGELFF. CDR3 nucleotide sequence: TGTGCCAGCAGTTTTGGACAGGGGGCTGCCGGGGAGCTGTTTTTT.

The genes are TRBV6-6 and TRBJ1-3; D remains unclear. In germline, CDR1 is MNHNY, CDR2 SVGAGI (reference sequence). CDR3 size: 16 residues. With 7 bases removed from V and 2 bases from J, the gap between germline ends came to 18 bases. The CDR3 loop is CASTPRREAAGNTIYF. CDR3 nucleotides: TGTGCCAGCACCCCCCGCCGAGAAGCAGCTGGAAACACCATATATTTT.